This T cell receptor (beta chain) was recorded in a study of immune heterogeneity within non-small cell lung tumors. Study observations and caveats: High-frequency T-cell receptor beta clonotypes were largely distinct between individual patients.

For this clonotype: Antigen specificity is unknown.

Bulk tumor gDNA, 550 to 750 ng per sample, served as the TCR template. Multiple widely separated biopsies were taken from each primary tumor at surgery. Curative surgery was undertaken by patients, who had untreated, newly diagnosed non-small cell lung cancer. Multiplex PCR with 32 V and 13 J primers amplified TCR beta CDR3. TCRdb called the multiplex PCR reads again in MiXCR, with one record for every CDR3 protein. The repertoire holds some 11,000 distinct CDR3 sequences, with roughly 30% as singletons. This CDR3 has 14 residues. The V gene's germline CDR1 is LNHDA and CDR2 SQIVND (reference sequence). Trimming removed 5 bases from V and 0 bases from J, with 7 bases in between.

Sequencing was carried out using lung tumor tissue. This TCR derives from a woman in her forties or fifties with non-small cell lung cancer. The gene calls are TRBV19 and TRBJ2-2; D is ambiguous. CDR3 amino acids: CASSVRANTGELFF. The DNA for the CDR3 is TGTGCCAGTAGTGTTCGGGCGAACACCGGGGAGCTGTTTTTT.